This T cell receptor (beta chain) was recorded in a study of shared T cell receptors in the human thymus. Germline V CDR1 and CDR2: DFQATT, SNEGSKA (reference sequence). V lost 3 bases and J lost 5, with 5 bases in between. The CDR3 sequence is 11 residues long. Clones were read by immunoSEQ multiplex PCR, and TCRdb kept only the in-frame ones, dropping some. Among about 710,000 clones listed, 70% to 90% were seen once. These data were also filed under a second study, of human thymus T cells. From that study: Donation was from healthy Finnish infants who were having corrective surgery that addressed congenital heart defects. Corrective cardiac surgery supplied the resected thymus tissue. Thymic repertoires overlap heavily among unrelated individuals, related research has reported.

Material for sequencing was thymocytes. The TCR sequence derives from a boy under two years old with a congenital heart defect. The rearrangement uses TRBV20-1 and TRBJ2-1; D not resolved. CDR3 loop: CSASYNNEQFF. The DNA of the CDR3 is TGCAGTGCTAGCTATAACAATGAGCAGTTCTTC.